Below are 26 T cell receptor beta chains sequenced from a single sample in a study of blood T cells in healthy people across ages. Then a second PCR, running roughly 6 to 12 cycles, was carried out with a sample-barcoded 5' primer and a J-beta primer mix. TCRdb recomputed calls from the 5' RACE reads with MiXCR, one row per CDR3 protein. The sample yields 600,000 to 1,000,000 distinct CDR3 sequences, over 45% seen once. The specimen was blood. These TCRs come from a man aged 25 to 45 in good health.

This clonotype has at least ten counts. V gene TRBV11-1 combines with J gene TRBJ2-5, with D unresolved. CDR1 and CDR2 from the germline V gene are SGHAT and FQDESV (reference sequence). V lost 6 bases, J lost 7 bases, and 15 bases lay in between. The CDR3 has 13 residues. CDR3 in DNA: TGTGCCAGCAGTTCTGGACGTCCCGGGACCCAGTACTTC. Translating it yields CASSSGRPGTQYF. Based on the CDR3 plus reference TRBV11-1 and TRBJ2-5, the full variable domain is EAEVAQSPRYKITEKSQAVAFWCDPISGHATLYWYRQILGQGPELLVQFQDESVVDDSQLPKDRFSAERLKGVDSTLKIQPAELGDSAMYLCASSSGRPGTQYFGPGTRLLVL.

This chain joins TRBV10-3 and TRBJ1-2, with TRBD1 as a possible D gene (6 bases). CDR3 length equals 13 residues. CDR1 is ENHRY, CDR2 SYGVKD, per germline. V lost 11 bases, J lost 7 bases, and 20 bases lay in between. The CDR3 DNA sequence: TGTGCCGCCAGGGGTGACGGTTCTAGTGGCTACACCTTC. This encodes CAARGDGSSGYTF.

This chain connects TRBV21-1 to TRBJ2-7; the table's D call, TRBD1, was not checked against the DNA. TRBV21-1 is tagged as a pseudogene. The CDR3 length is 13 residues. The CDR3 bases are TGTGCCAGCAGCCTCCACGGGGCGTTCGAGCAGTACTTC. Amino acids: CASSLHGAFEQYF.

The chain couples TRBV2 to TRBJ2-3; 11 bases agree with TRBD2. Per germline, CDR1 SNHLY and CDR2 FYNNEI. Trimming took 8 bases from V and 6 from J; bases not matched to a gene: 13. This CDR3 is built from 16 residues. The CDR3 region is CASLGLAVVKVDTQYF. Written as DNA, the CDR3 is TGTGCCAGCCTGGGACTAGCGGTAGTAAAGGTGGATACGCAGTATTTT. Based on the CDR3 plus reference TRBV2 and TRBJ2-3, the full variable domain is EPEVTQTPSHQVTQMGQEVILRCVPISNHLYFYWYRQILGQKVEFLVSFYNNEISEKSEIFDDQFSVERPDGSNFTLKIRSTKLEDSAMYFCASLGLAVVKVDTQYFGPGTRLTVL.

The CDR3 DNA is TGTGCCTGGAGTCGAGGACCGGGGGGCTACACCTTC. Translation gives CAWSRGPGGYTF. The chain recombines TRBV30 with TRBJ1-2; no clear D gene. Per the germline V gene, CDR1 is GTSNPN and CDR2 is SVGIG (reference sequence). The CDR3 spans 12 residues. V was clipped by 2 bases and J by 8 bases, with 12 bases between them.

V and J are TRBV9 and TRBJ1-1; D not certain. Trimming cost V 1 base and J 1 base, with 8 bases left between them. The V gene's germline CDR1 is SGDLS and CDR2 YYNGEE. CDR3 length: 14 amino acids. DNA for the CDR3: TGTGCCAGCAGCGTATCAAATTCGAACACTGAAGCTTTCTTT. It codes for CASSVSNSNTEAFF.

The chain uses TRBV11-2 and TRBJ1-1; D is unclear. The V end lost 0 bases, the J end lost 1 base, and 21 bases lay between the germline ends. The CDR3 spans 19 residues. The germline gives CDR1 SGHAT, CDR2 FQNNGV. The CDR3 is CASSLDRAVTTAGNTEAFF. In DNA, the CDR3 is TGTGCCAGCAGCTTAGATCGCGCAGTAACTACGGCCGGGAACACTGAAGCTTTCTTT.

The gene calls are TRBV18 and TRBJ2-5, with D perhaps TRBD2 (6 bases). Matching the DNA end better, TRBJ2-7 makes the J call doubtful. The CDR3 sequence is 14 residues long. Germline V gene sequence: CDR1 KGHSH, CDR2 LQKENI. CDR3 residues: CASATAGLDYEQYF. In DNA form, the CDR3 reads TGTGCCAGCGCCACCGCGGGGTTGGACTACGAGCAGTACTTC.

The genes are TRBV20-1 and TRBJ2-1; D uncertain. The J call could be wrong; TRBJ2-7 is a better fit for the DNA end. Per germline, CDR1 DFQATT and CDR2 SNEGSKA (reference sequence). CDR3 size: 14 residues. CDR3 in DNA: TGCAGTGTTACTCAGGAAAACCCCTACAATGAGCAGTACTTC. It specifies CSVTQENPYNEQYF.

This clonotype was counted only a few times. The junction differs from germline at one of its ends, possibly a read error. For the CDR3, the DNA is TGTGCCCGCAGCTTATTGGGAGGCTACGAGCAGTACTTC. Amino acid sequence: CARSLLGGYEQYF. V and J are TRBV11-2 and TRBJ2-7, with a tentative D call TRBD2 (6 bases). The CDR3 has 13 amino acids. Germline assignment: CDR1 SGHAT and CDR2 FQNNGV.

V and J are TRBV5-1 and TRBJ2-1, with 7 bases aligning to TRBD1. The end of the DNA is better explained by TRBJ2-7, so the J call may be wrong. This CDR3 region has 17 residues. The germline gives CDR1 SGHRS, CDR2 YFSETQ. CDR3: CASSLSSWDSTYNEQYF. The CDR3 DNA reads as TGCGCCAGCAGCTTGAGTTCGTGGGACAGTACCTACAATGAGCAGTACTTC.

The chain uses TRBV7-9 and TRBJ1-5, with unresolved D. The CDR3 contains 14 residues. Germline CDR1 and CDR2: SEHNR and FQNEAQ (reference sequence). Deletions cut 3 bases from V and 5 bases from J, with 11 bases between. In DNA, the CDR3 is TGTGCCAGCAGCTTCCAAGACGGGGATCAGCCCCAGCATTTT. Translating it yields CASSFQDGDQPQHF.

This clonotype was seen a handful of times. This chain joins TRBV20-1 and TRBJ2-5; D not resolved. CDR1 and CDR2 (germline): DFQATT, SNEGSKA (reference sequence). Trimming removed 5 bases at V and 1 base at J, with 8 bases between. This CDR3 region has 12 residues. As DNA, the CDR3 is TGCAGTGCTGGCCCGGGCCAAGAGACCCAGTACTTC. Protein sequence: CSAGPGQETQYF.

V usage is TRBV20-1 and J usage is TRBJ2-3, with D uncertain. CDR1 and CDR2 from the germline V gene are DFQATT and SNEGSKA (reference sequence). CDR3 length: 12 amino acids. The V end was cut by 4 bases, the J end by 0 bases, with 5 bases between. The CDR3 reads CSAITSTDTQYF. The CDR3 DNA follows: TGCAGTGCTATTACGAGCACAGATACGCAGTATTTT.

This clonotype was detected a few times. This chain connects TRBV29-1 to TRBJ2-7, with 7 bases identical to TRBD2. V shed 4 bases and J 7 bases; nucleotides not matched to a gene: 16. The CDR3 totals 15 residues. CDR1 SQVTM and CDR2 ANQGSEA come from the germline V gene. The CDR3 protein is CSVVGGRGSYNEQYF. The CDR3 coding sequence is TGCAGCGTTGTTGGAGGGAGGGGATCCTACAATGAGCAGTACTTC.

V usage is TRBV28 and J usage is TRBJ2-7, with 9 bases lining up with TRBD2. This CDR3 region has 15 residues. V was pared by 6 bases and J by 2 bases, with 8 bases of the junction left unmatched. CDR1 is MDHEN and CDR2 is SYDVKM in the germline V gene. The CDR3 region is CASSPGTSLPYEQYF. CDR3 DNA sequence: TGTGCCAGCAGCCCCGGGACTAGCCTCCCCTACGAGCAGTACTTC.

The chain recombines TRBV7-8 with TRBJ2-7; 7 bases match TRBD2. The CDR3 sequence is 13 residues long. After removal of 4 bases from V and 6 bases from J, the junction contained 6 bases not matched to a gene. Per the germline V gene, CDR1 is SGHVS and CDR2 is FQNEAQ. The CDR3 reads CASSSITSAEQYF. The CDR3 coding sequence is TGTGCCAGCAGCTCGATCACTAGCGCCGAGCAGTACTTC.

The J gene is TRBJ2-7, the V gene TRBV7-8; D uncertain. Germline lookup yields CDR1 SGHVS and CDR2 FQNEAQ. CDR3 length equals 15 residues. V lost 7 bases and J 0 bases, leaving 16 bases between the germline ends. CDR3 region: CASNPFPVSSYEQYF. For the CDR3, the DNA is TGTGCCAGCAACCCGTTCCCCGTGTCCTCCTACGAGCAGTACTTC.

The V gene is TRBV24-1, the J gene TRBJ2-1, with D uncertain. Trimming took 8 bases from V and 0 from J, leaving 7 bases between them. Per germline, CDR1 KGHDR and CDR2 SFDVKD. The CDR3 is 13 amino acids. CDR3 amino acids: CATMASSYNEQFF. CDR3 coding DNA: TGTGCCACCATGGCGAGCTCCTACAATGAGCAGTTCTTC.

The gene calls are TRBV7-2 and TRBJ2-2, with D perhaps matching TRBD1 (6 bases). Germline assignment: CDR1 SGHTA and CDR2 FQGNSA. V lost 6 bases and J lost 7, with 9 bases in between. There are 12 residues in the CDR3. This CDR3 is CASREQGGELFF. CDR3 nucleotides: TGTGCCAGCAGGGAACAGGGCGGGGAGCTGTTTTTT.

The chain employs TRBV6-5 and TRBJ2-7; D ambiguous. The CDR3 has 11 amino acids. The germline V and J ends were trimmed by 6 bases and 5 bases, with 8 bases remaining between them. Germline V CDR1 and CDR2: MNHEY, SVGAGI. In DNA form, the CDR3 reads TGTGCCAGCAGAACAGTGAACGAGCAGTACTTC. Its protein is CASRTVNEQYF.

In its sample, this clonotype was seen a few times. The rearrangement uses TRBV7-2 and TRBJ2-3; a possible D gene is TRBD2 (5 bases). This CDR3 contains 15 residues. Per germline, CDR1 SGHTA and CDR2 FQGNSA. Trimming took off 2 bases at V and 2 bases at J, with 11 bases between the two ends. For the CDR3, the DNA is TGTGCCAGCAGCTTACGGGCGGGCCTCACAGATACGCAGTATTTT. Amino acids: CASSLRAGLTDTQYF.

This clonotype has just a few counts. The chain recombines TRBV27 with TRBJ2-7; TRBD1 matches 10 bases. CDR1 and CDR2 (germline): MNHEY, SMNVEV (reference sequence). The CDR3 runs 14 residues. With V trimmed by 4 bases and J by 5 bases, 5 bases remained unmatched. The CDR3 nucleotides are TGTGCCAGCAGTTACCGGGGACAGGGGAACGAGCAGTACTTC. Encoded protein: CASSYRGQGNEQYF.

This clonotype was counted only a few times. The chain has TRBV6-1 and TRBJ2-3, with TRBD2 matching 8 bases. This CDR3 has 13 residues. V dropped 3 bases and J dropped 4; count of bases not matched to a gene: 0. Germline CDR1 and CDR2: MNHNS and SASEGT. The CDR3 loop reads CASSETSADTQYF. CDR3 DNA: TGTGCCAGCAGTGAGACTAGCGCAGATACGCAGTATTTT.

Only a few counts were recorded for this clonotype. The V gene is TRBV27, the J gene TRBJ1-2, with 7 bases matching TRBD1. The V gene end was trimmed by 4 bases and the J gene end by 4 bases; junction bases not matched to a gene: 6. The CDR3 covers 14 residues. The V gene's germline CDR1 is MNHEY and CDR2 SMNVEV (reference sequence). CDR3 amino acids: CASSSPGQIYGYTF. The CDR3 DNA reads as TGTGCCAGCAGTTCTCCGGGACAGATCTATGGCTACACCTTC.

This clonotype was detected a few times. The genes are TRBV27 and TRBJ2-7; D ambiguous. Germline V CDR1 and CDR2: MNHEY, SMNVEV (reference sequence). CDR3 length: 14 residues. V lost 8 bases and J 0 bases, leaving 14 bases between the germline ends. This chain's CDR3 is CASGFTHSSYEQYF. The CDR3 DNA sequence: TGTGCCAGCGGGTTTACTCATTCCTCCTACGAGCAGTACTTC.